This entry features one T cell receptor (beta chain) sequence. The data were taken from a study of blood T cell repertoires in COVID-19. CDR1 SGHNT and CDR2 YYREEE come from the germline V gene (reference sequence). The CDR3 is 13 residues long. Deletions cut 1 base from V and 1 base from J, with 4 bases between. Profiled with immunoSEQ multiplex PCR; TCRdb holds only in-frame clones, not every one. The table shows around 250,000 clones, with roughly nine tenths occurring only once. The TCR was taken from a man in his sixties with acute or convalescent COVID-19. The specimen was peripheral blood. This sequence joins TRBV5-4 and TRBJ2-3, with unresolved D. Here the CDR3 DNA reads TGTGCCAGCAGCTTGCCGGGCACAGATACGCAGTATTTT. It specifies CASSLPGTDTQYF.